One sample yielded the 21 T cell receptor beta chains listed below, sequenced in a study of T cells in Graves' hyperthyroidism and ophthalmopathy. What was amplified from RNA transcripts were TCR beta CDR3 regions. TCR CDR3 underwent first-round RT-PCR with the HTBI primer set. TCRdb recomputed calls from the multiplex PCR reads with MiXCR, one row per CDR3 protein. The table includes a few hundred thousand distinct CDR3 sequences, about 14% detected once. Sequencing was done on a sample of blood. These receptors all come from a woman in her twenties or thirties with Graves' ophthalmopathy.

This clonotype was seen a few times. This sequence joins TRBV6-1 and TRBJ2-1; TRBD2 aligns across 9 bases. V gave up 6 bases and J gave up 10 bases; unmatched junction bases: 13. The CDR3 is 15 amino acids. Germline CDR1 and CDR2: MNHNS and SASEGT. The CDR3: CASRALLRGGDEQFF. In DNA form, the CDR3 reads TGTGCCAGCAGGGCTTTATTGCGCGGGGGGGACGAGCAGTTCTTC.

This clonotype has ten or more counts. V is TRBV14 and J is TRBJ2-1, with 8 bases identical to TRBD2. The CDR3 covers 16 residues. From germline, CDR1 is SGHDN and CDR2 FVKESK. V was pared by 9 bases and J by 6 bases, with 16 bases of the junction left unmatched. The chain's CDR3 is CARSHNPGLEANEQFF. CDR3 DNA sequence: TGTGCCAGATCGCACAACCCGGGACTAGAGGCCAATGAGCAGTTCTTC.

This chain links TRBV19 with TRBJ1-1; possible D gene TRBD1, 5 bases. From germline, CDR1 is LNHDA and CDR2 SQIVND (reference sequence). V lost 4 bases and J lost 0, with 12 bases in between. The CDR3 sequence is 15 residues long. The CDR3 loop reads CASSTGGVLNTEAFF. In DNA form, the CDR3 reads TGTGCCAGTAGTACGGGGGGGGTACTGAACACTGAAGCTTTCTTT.

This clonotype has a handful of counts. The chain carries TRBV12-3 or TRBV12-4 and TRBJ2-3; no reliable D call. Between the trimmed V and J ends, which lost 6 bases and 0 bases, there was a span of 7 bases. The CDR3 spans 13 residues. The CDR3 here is CASRETSTDTQYF. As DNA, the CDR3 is TGTGCCAGCAGGGAGACTAGCACAGATACGCAGTATTTT.

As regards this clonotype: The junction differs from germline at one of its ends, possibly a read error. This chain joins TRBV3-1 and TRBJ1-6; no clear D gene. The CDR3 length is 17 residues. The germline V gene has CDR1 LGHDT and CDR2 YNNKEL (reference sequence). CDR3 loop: CASSPGWVGSYISPLHF. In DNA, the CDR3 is TGTGCCAGCAGCCCGGGTTGGGTTGGGTCCTATATTTCACCCCTCCACTTT.

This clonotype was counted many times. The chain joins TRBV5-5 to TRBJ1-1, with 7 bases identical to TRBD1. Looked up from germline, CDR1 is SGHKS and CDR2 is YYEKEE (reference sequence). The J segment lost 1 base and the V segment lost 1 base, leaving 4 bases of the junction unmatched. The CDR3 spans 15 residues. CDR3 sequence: CASSLWGDRNTEAFF. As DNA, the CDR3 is TGTGCCAGCAGCTTGTGGGGGGACAGGAACACTGAAGCTTTCTTT.

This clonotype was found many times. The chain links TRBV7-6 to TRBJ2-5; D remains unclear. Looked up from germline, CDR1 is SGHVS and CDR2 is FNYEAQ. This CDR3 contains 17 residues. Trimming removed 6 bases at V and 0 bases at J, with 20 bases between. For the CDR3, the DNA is TGTGCCAGCAGTGGCGGAGTGGGCAGCCGGTACCAAGAGACCCAGTACTTC. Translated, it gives CASSGGVGSRYQETQYF.

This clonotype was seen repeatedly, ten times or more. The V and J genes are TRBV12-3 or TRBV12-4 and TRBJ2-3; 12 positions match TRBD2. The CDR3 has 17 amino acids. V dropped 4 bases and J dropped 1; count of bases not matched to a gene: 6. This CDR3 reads CASSSPTSGGRTDTQYF. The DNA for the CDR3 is TGTGCCAGCAGTTCACCGACTAGCGGGGGCCGCACAGATACGCAGTATTTT.

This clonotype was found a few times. This chain's CDR3 is CASSIYDSSNQPQHF. In DNA, the CDR3 is TGTGCCAGTAGTATTTACGACAGCAGCAATCAGCCCCAGCATTTT. V and J are TRBV19 and TRBJ1-5; weak D call: TRBD1 (5 bases). The CDR3 runs to 15 residues. The germline V and J ends were trimmed by 3 bases and 1 base, with 10 bases remaining between them. Germline V CDR1 and CDR2: LNHDA, SQIVND (reference sequence).

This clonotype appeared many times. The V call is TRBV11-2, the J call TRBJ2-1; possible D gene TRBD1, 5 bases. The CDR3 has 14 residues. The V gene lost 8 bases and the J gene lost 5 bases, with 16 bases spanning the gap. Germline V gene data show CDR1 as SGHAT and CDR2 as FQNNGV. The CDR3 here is CASQQIGVNNEQFF. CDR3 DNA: TGTGCCAGCCAACAAATAGGGGTTAACAATGAGCAGTTCTTC.

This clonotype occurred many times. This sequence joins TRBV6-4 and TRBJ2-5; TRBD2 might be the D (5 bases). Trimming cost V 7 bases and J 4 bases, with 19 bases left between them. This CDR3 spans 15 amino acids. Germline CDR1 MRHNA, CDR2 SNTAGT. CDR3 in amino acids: CASNDSDLRGETQYF. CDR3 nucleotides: TGTGCCAGCAATGATAGCGACCTCCGGGGAGAGACCCAGTACTTC.

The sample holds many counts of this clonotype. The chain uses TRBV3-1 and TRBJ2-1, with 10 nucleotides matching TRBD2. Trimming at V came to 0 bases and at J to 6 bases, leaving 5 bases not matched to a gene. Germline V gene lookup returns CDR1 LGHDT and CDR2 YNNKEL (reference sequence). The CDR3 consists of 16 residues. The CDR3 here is CASSQDATSGANEQFF. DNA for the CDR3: TGTGCCAGCAGCCAAGATGCAACTAGCGGGGCCAATGAGCAGTTCTTC.

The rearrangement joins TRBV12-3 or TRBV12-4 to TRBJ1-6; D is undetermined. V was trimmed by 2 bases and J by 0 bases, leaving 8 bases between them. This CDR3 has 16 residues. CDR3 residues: CASSLKGSSYNSPLHF. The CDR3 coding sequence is TGTGCCAGCAGTTTAAAAGGGAGCTCCTATAATTCACCCCTCCACTTT.

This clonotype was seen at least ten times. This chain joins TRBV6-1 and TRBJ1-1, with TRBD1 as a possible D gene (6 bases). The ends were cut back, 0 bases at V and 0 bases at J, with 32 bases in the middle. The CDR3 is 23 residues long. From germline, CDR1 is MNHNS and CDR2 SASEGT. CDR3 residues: CASSEALRGHQRGVILMNTEAFF. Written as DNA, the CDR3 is TGTGCCAGCAGTGAAGCGCTTAGGGGACATCAAAGGGGGGTAATCCTCATGAACACTGAAGCTTTCTTT.

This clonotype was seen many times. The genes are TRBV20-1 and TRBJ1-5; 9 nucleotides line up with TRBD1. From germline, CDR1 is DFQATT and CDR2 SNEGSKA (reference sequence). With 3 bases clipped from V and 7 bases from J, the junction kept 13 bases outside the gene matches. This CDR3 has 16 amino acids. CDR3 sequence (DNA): TGCAGTGCTAGTCGGGGGACAGGGACGAATCAACAGCCCCAGCATTTT. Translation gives CSASRGTGTNQQPQHF.

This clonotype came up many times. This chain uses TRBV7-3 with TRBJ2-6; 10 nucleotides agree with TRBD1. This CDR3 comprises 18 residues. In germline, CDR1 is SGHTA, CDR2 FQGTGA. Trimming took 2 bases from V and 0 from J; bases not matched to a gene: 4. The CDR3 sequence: CASSLGTGVSSGANVLTF. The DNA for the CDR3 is TGTGCCAGCAGCTTAGGGACAGGGGTTTCCTCTGGGGCCAACGTCCTGACTTTC.

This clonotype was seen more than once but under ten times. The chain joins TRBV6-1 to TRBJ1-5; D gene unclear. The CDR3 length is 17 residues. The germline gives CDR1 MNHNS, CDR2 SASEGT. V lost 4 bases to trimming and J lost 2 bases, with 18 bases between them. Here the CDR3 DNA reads TGTGCCAGCAGTGTAGAAGAGAGGGATGTCGGCAATCAGCCCCAGCATTTT. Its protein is CASSVEERDVGNQPQHF.

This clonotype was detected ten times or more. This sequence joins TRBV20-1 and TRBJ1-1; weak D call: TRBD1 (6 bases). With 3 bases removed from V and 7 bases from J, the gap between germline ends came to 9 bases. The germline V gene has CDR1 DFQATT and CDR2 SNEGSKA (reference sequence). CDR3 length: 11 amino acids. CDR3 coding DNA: TGCAGTGCTAGGGACAGTAGTGAAGCTTTCTTT. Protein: CSARDSSEAFF.

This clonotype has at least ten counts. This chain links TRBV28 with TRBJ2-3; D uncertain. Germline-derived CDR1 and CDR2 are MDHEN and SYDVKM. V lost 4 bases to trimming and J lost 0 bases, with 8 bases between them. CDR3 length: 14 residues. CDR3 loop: CASSSRRSTDTQYF. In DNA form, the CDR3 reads TGTGCCAGCAGTTCCCGTAGAAGCACAGATACGCAGTATTTT.

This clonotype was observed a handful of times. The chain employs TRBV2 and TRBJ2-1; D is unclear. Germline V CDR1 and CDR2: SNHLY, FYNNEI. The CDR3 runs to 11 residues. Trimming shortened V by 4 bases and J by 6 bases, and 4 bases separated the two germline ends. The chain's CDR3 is CASSVANEQFF. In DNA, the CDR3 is TGTGCCAGCAGTGTTGCCAATGAGCAGTTCTTC.

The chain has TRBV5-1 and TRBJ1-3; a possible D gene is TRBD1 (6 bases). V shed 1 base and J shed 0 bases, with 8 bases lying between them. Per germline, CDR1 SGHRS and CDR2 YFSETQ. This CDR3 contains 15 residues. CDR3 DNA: TGCGCCAGCAGCTTGACAGGGATCTCTGGAAACACCATATATTTT. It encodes CASSLTGISGNTIYF.